In this sample, the clone carrying this T cell receptor (beta chain) turned up a few times. This specimen comes from a study of cytomegalovirus exposure and HLA in healthy donors. Trimming took off 4 bases at V and 3 bases at J, with 13 bases between the two ends. The CDR3 loop spans 14 amino acids. Germline CDR1 is ENHRY and CDR2 is SYGVKD. The PCR made use of 60 Vbeta and 13 Jbeta primers. Clones were sequenced by immunoSEQ multiplex PCR, and TCRdb holds only the in-frame ones, with some missing. The table lists roughly 98,000 clones, less than 80% of them singletons. Material for sequencing was PBMCs. The clonotype originates from a man aged 40-50 years in good health and CMV-seronegative. The chain links TRBV10-3 to TRBJ2-7; maybe TRBD2 (5 bases). The CDR3: CAISVGSLSYEQYF. The CDR3 DNA reads as TGTGCCATCAGTGTGGGGAGTCTGAGCTACGAGCAGTACTTC.